The sequence of this T cell receptor beta chain was determined in a study of cytomegalovirus exposure and HLA in healthy donors. For the study at large: Of all 400 or so donors who were genotyped, 80% to 85% belonged to the Caucasian-associated ancestry cluster. Findings of the study overall: Most CMV-associated TCR beta chains appeared HLA-restricted in a later analysis.

PCR employed 60 Vbeta and 13 Jbeta primers. Using immunoSEQ multiplex PCR, the repertoire was profiled, and TCRdb retains in-frame clones only, with some absent. The top ten hold 13% of the sample, which has 150,000 to 160,000 clones, 70% to 80% seen once. A word on this clone: What it recognizes is unknown.

What was sequenced was PBMCs. This receptor was identified in a young man in good health and CMV-seropositive.

The CDR3 coding sequence is TGTGCCACCAGCAGAGATTTAGCGAACTACGAGCAGTACTTC. This gives the protein CATSRDLANYEQYF. The V call is TRBV15, the J call TRBJ2-7, with TRBD2 as a possible D gene (5 bases). Germline CDR1 LNHNV, CDR2 YYDKDF (reference sequence). This CDR3 region has 14 residues. The V end lost 0 bases, the J end lost 3 bases, and 9 bases lay between the germline ends.